This note documents a single T cell receptor beta chain sequence. This sample stems from a study of T cell changes during pregnancy in multiple sclerosis. The data were produced by immunoSEQ multiplex PCR, yet TCRdb's version contains in-frame clones alone and is incomplete. The table lists around 56,000 clones, about 85% of them singletons. Trimming removed 5 bases from V and 0 bases from J, with 10 bases in between. This CDR3 spans 14 amino acids. Per germline, CDR1 LNHDA and CDR2 SQIVND (reference sequence). This material consisted of CD4+ T cells from peripheral blood mononuclear cells, taken in the third trimester of pregnancy. The V call is TRBV19, the J call TRBJ1-1; D perhaps matches TRBD1 (5 bases). The clonotype was recovered from a female donor with multiple sclerosis, enrolled in a pregnancy study. CDR3 loop: CASSRGGVNTEAFF. Written as DNA, the CDR3 is TGTGCCAGTAGTCGGGGGGGGGTGAACACTGAAGCTTTCTTT.